This T cell receptor beta chain was sequenced in a study of T cell responses to AZD1222 COVID-19 vaccine. Study observations and caveats: Repertoire sampling happened only post peak T cell response.

The CDR3 sequence is 14 residues long. Trimming stripped 0 bases from V and 8 bases from J, with 13 bases between. Germline CDR1 MGHRA, CDR2 YSYEKL. Notes on this clone: Its antigen is unidentified.

Measured with immunoSEQ multiplex PCR; TCRdb has only the in-frame clones, and not every one. The data show around 120,000 clones, about 90% seen once. Here the sequenced sample was peripheral blood, taken on day 0 of AZD1222 vaccination. V and J are TRBV4-1 and TRBJ1-1, with D tentatively TRBD1 (5 bases). The sequence derives from an adult in good health. The CDR3: CASSQDAGRQEAFF. CDR3 nucleotide sequence: TGCGCCAGCAGCCAAGACGCGGGCAGACAGGAAGCTTTCTTT.